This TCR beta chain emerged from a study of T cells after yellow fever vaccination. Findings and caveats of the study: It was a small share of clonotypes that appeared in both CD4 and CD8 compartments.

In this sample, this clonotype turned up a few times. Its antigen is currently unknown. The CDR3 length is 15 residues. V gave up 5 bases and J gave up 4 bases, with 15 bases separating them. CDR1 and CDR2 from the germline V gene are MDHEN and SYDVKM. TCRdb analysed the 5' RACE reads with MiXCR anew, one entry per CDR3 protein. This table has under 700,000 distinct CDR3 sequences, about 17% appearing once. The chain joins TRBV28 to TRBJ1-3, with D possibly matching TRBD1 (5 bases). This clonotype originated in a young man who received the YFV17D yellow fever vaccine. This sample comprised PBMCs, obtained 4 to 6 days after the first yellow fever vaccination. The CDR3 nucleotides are TGTGCCAGCAGTGGCCCGGGGGTGTGGGGAAACACCATATATTTT. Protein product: CASSGPGVWGNTIYF. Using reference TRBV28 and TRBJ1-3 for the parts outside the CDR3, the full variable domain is DVKVTQSSRYLVKRTGEKVFLECVQDMDHENMFWYRQDPGLGLRLIYFSYDVKMKEKGDIPEGYSVSREKKERFSLILESASTNQTSMYLCASSGPGVWGNTIYFGEGSWLTVV.